This T cell receptor beta chain was retrieved from a study of long-term antiretroviral therapy in people with HIV. Study-level results: Pre-ART clonal expansions dominated every time point's repertoire.

To note about this clone: Its antigen is unknown.

This CDR3 contains 15 residues. V was pared by 4 bases and J by 7 bases, with 6 bases of the junction left unmatched. The germline gives CDR1 SGHDT, CDR2 YYEEEE. Survey-level resolution applied to immunoSEQ assay v3.0. Samples were sequenced targeting roughly 40,000-55,000 T-cell genomes each. The repertoire was sequenced with immunoSEQ multiplex PCR; TCRdb's copy has only in-frame clones and lacks some. This table has fewer than 35,000 clones, more than 60% appearing once. The material sequenced was unsorted PBMCs, taken 3.1 years after starting antiretroviral therapy. This receptor was obtained from a woman in her fifties or sixties with HIV. The rearrangement links TRBV5-6 to TRBJ2-1; 12 bases are shared with TRBD1. CDR3 bases: TGTGCCAGCAGCCCGGGGACAGGGGGCGGGAATGAGCAGTTCTTC. This codes for CASSPGTGGGNEQFF. Based on the CDR3 plus reference TRBV5-6 and TRBJ2-1, the full variable domain is DAGVTQSPTHLIKTRGQQVTLRCSPKSGHDTVSWYQQALGQGPQFIFQYYEEEERQRGNFPDRFSGHQFPNYSSELNVNALLLGDSALYLCASSPGTGGGNEQFFGPGTRLTVL.